The rows below give T cell receptor beta chains drawn from one sample of a study of control samples from healthy donors and cancer patients. Sequencing used immunoSEQ multiplex PCR; TCRdb keeps in-frame clones, though not all of them. The data show about 150,000 clones, around nine tenths seen once. The material sequenced was blood. The receptors come from a man under 40 in good health. The CDR3 runs from the conserved cysteine through the conserved F or W. D genes are given only for firm matches. The size entry is marked missing in some rows and otherwise reads once, few, many or a size class.

D gene	V gene	clone size	J gene	CDR3 DNA	CDR3 protein
TRBD1	TRBV27	-	TRBJ1-4	TGTGCCAGCAGTCCCGGGACAGGGGGCTCAGGAAAACTGTTTTTT	CASSPGTGGSGKLFF
-	TRBV10-3	-	TRBJ1-4	TGTGCCATCAGTGAGTCGAACAGGGCTAGCGAAAAACTGTTTTTT	CAISESNRASEKLFF
TRBD1	TRBV7-3	-	TRBJ1-1	TGTGCCAGCAGCGGCAGGGGGCACGGTGAAGCTTTCTTT	CASSGRGHGEAFF
TRBD1	TRBV6-2/TRBV6-3	-	TRBJ2-7	TGTGCCAGCAGTTACAGTGATTGGGACAGGGGAACCTACGAGCAGTACTTC	CASSYSDWDRGTYEQYF
-	TRBV29-1	-	TRBJ2-3	TGCAGCGTTGGCACGCTACTCACAGATACGCAGTATTTT	CSVGTLLTDTQYF
TRBD1	TRBV5-1	-	TRBJ2-7	TGCGCCAGCAGCCTTGGGACAGGGCCAAACGAGCAGTACTTC	CASSLGTGPNEQYF
TRBD1	TRBV5-1	-	TRBJ1-2	TGCGCCAGCAGCGGGGACAGGACGCGCTACACCTTC	CASSGDRTRYTF
-	TRBV5-6	-	TRBJ1-4	TGTGCCAGCAGCTGGGGCGGGGAAAAACTGTTTTTT	CASSWGGEKLFF
-	TRBV6-2/TRBV6-3	-	TRBJ1-2	TGTGCCAGCAGTTACCATATGGACTATGGCTACACCTTC	CASSYHMDYGYTF
TRBD2	TRBV7-2	-	TRBJ2-7	TGTGCCAGCAGCTTTGGACTAGCGGGATTCTACGAGCAGTACTTC	CASSFGLAGFYEQYF
-	TRBV5-5	-	TRBJ1-5	TGTGCCAGCAGCTCGGAGCCGGGCATCAATCAGCCCCAGCATTTT	CASSSEPGINQPQHF
TRBD1	TRBV15	-	TRBJ1-1	TGTGCCACCAGCAGTAAGGGGGCGGCAAACACTGAAGCTTTCTTT	CATSSKGAANTEAFF
-	TRBV20-1	-	TRBJ2-5	TGCAGTATACGGGGGTCAGAGACCCAGTACTTC	CSIRGSETQYF
TRBD2	TRBV13	-	TRBJ2-7	TGTGCCAGCAGCTTAGGCCAATGGTTGGCGGGAGGGCCGGACGAGCAGTACTTC	CASSLGQWLAGGPDEQYF
-	TRBV6-5	-	TRBJ2-3	TGTGCCAGTTCTAACGGGGCTAGCCCGGATACGCAGTATTTT	CASSNGASPDTQYF
-	TRBV11-2	-	TRBJ1-1	TGTGCCAGCAGCTTGACAGGGAACACTGAAGCTTTCTTT	CASSLTGNTEAFF
-	TRBV19	large	TRBJ1-5	TGTGCCAGTAACGCGAAGGAGAATCAGCCCCAGCATTTT	CASNAKENQPQHF
-	TRBV6-2/TRBV6-3	-	TRBJ2-7	TGTGCCAGCAGTTACTCGGGGGTCGGCTACGAGCAGTACTTC	CASSYSGVGYEQYF
TRBD2	TRBV6-5	few	TRBJ2-7	TGTGCCCTACTAGCGACCTACGAGCAGTACTTC	CALLATYEQYF
TRBD1	TRBV4-3	-	TRBJ2-7	TGCGCCAGCAGCCAACACAGGGGTTCTAGCTACGAGCAGTACTTC	CASSQHRGSSYEQYF
-	TRBV12-3/TRBV12-4	-	TRBJ2-7	TGTGCCAGCAGTTTAGCGACAGAGCAGTACTTC	CASSLATEQYF
-	TRBV2	-	TRBJ2-5	TGTGCCAGCAACCCGGGACTTGGAGAAGACACCCAGTACTTC	CASNPGLGEDTQYF
TRBD1	TRBV5-4	once	TRBJ1-4	TGTGCCAGCAGCTTTAAACAGGGGGGGAATGAAAAACTGTTTTTT	CASSFKQGGNEKLFF
TRBD1	TRBV15	-	TRBJ2-7	TGTGCCACCAGCAGACCCGGGACAGGGTTTTACGAGCAGTACTTC	CATSRPGTGFYEQYF
-	TRBV7-9	-	TRBJ1-2	TGTGCCAGCTCAGCACTAAAAGAATCTGAGGACTATGGCTACACCTTC	CASSALKESEDYGYTF
-	TRBV14	-	TRBJ2-3	TGTGCCAGCAGCCGTTCGGGCACAGATACGCAGTATTTT	CASSRSGTDTQYF
-	TRBV7-6	-	TRBJ2-5	TGTGCCAGCAGCTTAGTTCAAGGGGCGGGTGAGACCCAGTACTTC	CASSLVQGAGETQYF
-	TRBV15	-	TRBJ2-7	TGTGCCACCAGCAGTGACGGTGGTCCGGGTCACGAGCAGTACTTC	CATSSDGGPGHEQYF
-	TRBV5-1	-	TRBJ2-3	TGCGCCAGCAGCTTCCTGGGAGCGGGCACCACCATAGATACGCAGTATTTT	CASSFLGAGTTIDTQYF
-	TRBV24-1	-	TRBJ2-3	TGTGCCACCAGCCGGAGGGGGAACACAGATACGCAGTATTTT	CATSRRGNTDTQYF
TRBD1	TRBV27	-	TRBJ2-2	TGTGCCAGCAGTTTAGGGGGCGCGGACAGGGGGTCTTGGGGGGAGCTGTTTTTT	CASSLGGADRGSWGELFF
TRBD2	TRBV14	few	TRBJ2-5	TGTGCCAGCAGCCACCTCAAGACTAGCGGGGGCCGAGAGACCCAGTACTTC	CASSHLKTSGGRETQYF
-	TRBV18	once	TRBJ1-5	TGTGCCAGCTCGCTAGGAATCCGGGACCCCAATCAGCCCCAGCATTTT	CASSLGIRDPNQPQHF
-	TRBV5-3	-	TRBJ2-7	TGTGCCACCTCCCGGGGCAGGGGTCCCTACGAGCAGTACTTC	CATSRGRGPYEQYF
-	TRBV18	-	TRBJ1-1	TGTGCCAGCTCACCACCGGCAGGGAGGAACACTGAAGCTTTCTTT	CASSPPAGRNTEAFF
-	TRBV27	-	TRBJ1-5	TGTGCCAGCAGTTTAGAGGGCCTAGTCGGTCAGCCCCAGCATTTT	CASSLEGLVGQPQHF
-	TRBV5-1	-	TRBJ2-5	TGCGCCAGCAGCCGAGCCGGGACTGAGGAGACCCAGTACTTC	CASSRAGTEETQYF
-	TRBV27	-	TRBJ2-3	TGTGCCACCAGTTTACGAGACAGAACAGATACGCAGTATTTT	CATSLRDRTDTQYF
TRBD1	TRBV25-1	once	TRBJ1-5	TGTGCCAGCAGTGATCGCGACCCCGGGACAGGGTTAAATCAGCCCCAGCATTTT	CASSDRDPGTGLNQPQHF
-	TRBV24-1	-	TRBJ2-1	TGTGCCACCAGTGATTCGACCGACAGCTACAATGAGCAGTTCTTC	CATSDSTDSYNEQFF
TRBD1	TRBV6-5	few	TRBJ1-1	TGTGCCAGCAGTTACTCACAGGGGGCGGACACTGAAGCTTTCTTT	CASSYSQGADTEAFF
-	TRBV7-2	-	TRBJ2-7	TGTGCCAGCAGCCCCAGTACCTCCTACGAGCAGTACTTC	CASSPSTSYEQYF
-	TRBV4-3	medium-sized	TRBJ1-5	TGCGCCAGCAGCCGTTACAGGGATCAGCCCCAGCATTTT	CASSRYRDQPQHF
-	TRBV3-1/TRBV3-2	-	TRBJ1-4	TGTGCCAGCAGCCAAGACAGGGGATATGAAAAACTGTTTTTT	CASSQDRGYEKLFF
TRBD1	TRBV5-6	-	TRBJ2-1	TGTGCCAGCAGCCAAACCGGGACAGGGAATGAGCAGTTCTTC	CASSQTGTGNEQFF
-	TRBV5-1	-	TRBJ1-1	TGCGCCAGCAGCTTGGGCGGCCTGGGCACTGAAGCTTTCTTT	CASSLGGLGTEAFF
-	TRBV2	-	TRBJ1-5	TGTGCCAGCAGTGAATCGACAGGAGTCAATCAGCCCCAGCATTTT	CASSESTGVNQPQHF
-	TRBV28	-	TRBJ1-5	TGTGCCAGCCAGGCGGGGGCCGGCAATCAGCCCCAGCATTTT	CASQAGAGNQPQHF
-	TRBV7-3	-	TRBJ1-1	TGTGCCAGCACCCTAGGGAGGGGCTCCACTGAAGCTTTCTTT	CASTLGRGSTEAFF
TRBD2	TRBV7-9	-	TRBJ2-1	TGTGCCAGCGGCGCGGGGACTAGCGGGAGGGCATCTGAGCAGTTCTTC	CASGAGTSGRASEQFF
-	TRBV6-2/TRBV6-3	once	TRBJ2-7	TGTGCCAGCAGCCAGGAGAATTACAGGGACGAGCAGTACTTC	CASSQENYRDEQYF
-	TRBV6-4	-	TRBJ1-1	TGTGCCAGTGACGCGGAAATTAAGATCGCTGAAGCTTTCTTT	CASDAEIKIAEAFF
-	TRBV30	-	TRBJ2-1	TGTGCCTGGAGCCCCCTGGCGGGTCTAGGGGGGAATGAGCAGTTCTTC	CAWSPLAGLGGNEQFF
-	TRBV4-1	-	TRBJ2-7	TGCGCCAGCAGCCAAGGGCTCGGACCAAACTCCTACGAGCAGTACTTC	CASSQGLGPNSYEQYF
-	TRBV5-4	-	TRBJ1-1	TGTGCCAGCAGCGGAACCATGAACACTGAAGCTTTCTTT	CASSGTMNTEAFF
-	TRBV9	-	TRBJ1-1	TGTGCCAGCAGCGTACGTGGGGGCGCCGCGGGCACTGAAGCTTTCTTT	CASSVRGGAAGTEAFF
-	TRBV27	-	TRBJ2-2	TGTGCCAGCAGTTTGGAAAACACCGGGGAGCTGTTTTTT	CASSLENTGELFF
TRBD2	TRBV7-2	-	TRBJ2-5	TGTGCCAGCAGCTCTGGGGCTAGCGGGAGGAAGACCCAGTACTTC	CASSSGASGRKTQYF
-	TRBV27	-	TRBJ1-5	TGTGCCAGCAGTTTAAAGGGTACCAATCAGCCCCAGCATTTT	CASSLKGTNQPQHF
-	TRBV7-3	-	TRBJ2-7	TGTGCCAGCAGCCATCAACGACCACTGGGGATCCACGAGCAGTACTTC	CASSHQRPLGIHEQYF